A selection of T cell receptor beta chains follows, all from one sample in a study of blood T cell repertoires in COVID-19. Only in-frame clones appear in the TCRdb table, and some are missing; sequencing was by immunoSEQ multiplex PCR. The sample yields approximately 260,000 clones, 88% seen once. Specimen: peripheral blood. The receptors shown here come from a woman between 65 and 79 years old with COVID-19, enrolled during active disease. The CDR3 runs from the conserved cysteine through the conserved F or W. Fields, in order: J gene, D gene, V gene, clone size, CDR3 DNA, CDR3 protein. A D gene is named only where the DNA matches it firmly. Some rows have no size entry. The others give once, few or many, or a class for an expanded clone.

j_call: TRBJ1-2; d_call: NA; v_call: TRBV2; clone_size: once; cdr3_nt: TGTGCCAGCAGTGCCAAACTCTATGGCTACACCTTC; cdr3_aa: CASSAKLYGYTF
j_call: TRBJ1-6; d_call: NA; v_call: TRBV6-6; clone_size: NA; cdr3_nt: TGTGCCAGCAGCCGACAGGATGGGAGGTCCTATAATTCACCCCTCCACTTT; cdr3_aa: CASSRQDGRSYNSPLHF
j_call: TRBJ1-1; d_call: NA; v_call: TRBV11-2; clone_size: NA; cdr3_nt: TGTGCCAGCAGCTTAGCGCGGGTAAGGGCTTTCTTT; cdr3_aa: CASSLARVRAFF
j_call: TRBJ1-4; d_call: NA; v_call: TRBV29-1; clone_size: NA; cdr3_nt: TGCAGCGTTAGTAGACAGTATAATGAAAAACTGTTTTTT; cdr3_aa: CSVSRQYNEKLFF
j_call: TRBJ1-2; d_call: NA; v_call: TRBV4-3; clone_size: NA; cdr3_nt: TGCGCCAGCAGCCAAACGACGGACAGTGTCTATGGCTACACCTTC; cdr3_aa: CASSQTTDSVYGYTF
j_call: TRBJ2-3; d_call: TRBD2; v_call: TRBV30; clone_size: NA; cdr3_nt: TGTGCCGGTACCGGGACTAGCGGGAGTGGGAGCACAGATACGCAGTATTTT; cdr3_aa: CAGTGTSGSGSTDTQYF
j_call: TRBJ2-1; d_call: TRBD2; v_call: TRBV7-3; clone_size: once; cdr3_nt: TGTGCCAGCAGCCTGGGCGGGAGTAACTCCTACAATGAGCAGTTCTTC; cdr3_aa: CASSLGGSNSYNEQFF
j_call: TRBJ2-4; d_call: TRBD2; v_call: TRBV5-1; clone_size: NA; cdr3_nt: TGCGCCAGCAGCTACGGGACTAGCGGGACCGACAACATTCAGTACTTC; cdr3_aa: CASSYGTSGTDNIQYF
j_call: TRBJ2-1; d_call: TRBD2; v_call: TRBV7-9; clone_size: NA; cdr3_nt: TGTGCCAGCAGTCCTAGCGGGCAAAGCAATGAGCAGTTCTTC; cdr3_aa: CASSPSGQSNEQFF
j_call: TRBJ2-7; d_call: NA; v_call: TRBV10-3; clone_size: NA; cdr3_nt: TGTGCCATCAGTGCCGGAGAGTCCGACGAGCAGTACTTC; cdr3_aa: CAISAGESDEQYF
j_call: TRBJ2-5; d_call: TRBD2; v_call: TRBV5-6; clone_size: once; cdr3_nt: TGTGCCAGCAGCTTGGGCCCTGGCGGGAGGGGCGTGGAGACCCAGTACTTC; cdr3_aa: CASSLGPGGRGVETQYF
j_call: TRBJ1-2; d_call: NA; v_call: TRBV5-5; clone_size: NA; cdr3_nt: TGTGCCAGCAGCTTGCAACCAGAGGGTGGCTACACCTTC; cdr3_aa: CASSLQPEGGYTF
j_call: TRBJ2-1; d_call: TRBD2; v_call: TRBV3-1/TRBV3-2; clone_size: NA; cdr3_nt: TGTGCCAGCAGCCAAGGCCCGGCTAGCGGGACCTACAATGAGCAGTTCTTC; cdr3_aa: CASSQGPASGTYNEQFF
j_call: TRBJ1-1; d_call: NA; v_call: TRBV29-1; clone_size: NA; cdr3_nt: TGCAGCGTTAACTCCCCCGGGGTTAACACTGAAGCTTTCTTT; cdr3_aa: CSVNSPGVNTEAFF
j_call: TRBJ1-3; d_call: TRBD1; v_call: TRBV28; clone_size: NA; cdr3_nt: TGTGCCAGCGGGGGGGACAGGGAACGGGCTGGAAACACCATATATTTT; cdr3_aa: CASGGDRERAGNTIYF
j_call: TRBJ2-1; d_call: TRBD2; v_call: TRBV5-1; clone_size: NA; cdr3_nt: TGCGCCAGCAGGACCATACTAGCGGGTATCAATGAGCAGTTCTTC; cdr3_aa: CASRTILAGINEQFF
j_call: TRBJ2-2; d_call: TRBD2; v_call: TRBV6-1; clone_size: NA; cdr3_nt: TGTGCCAGCAGTGCCGGCGGGAGTCTTGTGTCCGGGGAGCTGTTTTTT; cdr3_aa: CASSAGGSLVSGELFF
j_call: TRBJ2-1; d_call: NA; v_call: TRBV7-9; clone_size: NA; cdr3_nt: TGTGCCAGCAGCACACACAGGGGAGGAAGCTACAATGAGCAGTTCTTC; cdr3_aa: CASSTHRGGSYNEQFF
j_call: TRBJ2-3; d_call: NA; v_call: TRBV28; clone_size: NA; cdr3_nt: TGTGCCAGCAGTTCATCTAGCCCTCCTAGCACAGATACGCAGTATTTT; cdr3_aa: CASSSSSPPSTDTQYF
j_call: TRBJ2-1; d_call: NA; v_call: TRBV7-3; clone_size: NA; cdr3_nt: TGTGCCAGCAGCTTAAACGGTGCGGTTTACAATGAGCAGTTCTTC; cdr3_aa: CASSLNGAVYNEQFF
j_call: TRBJ1-5; d_call: NA; v_call: TRBV7-9; clone_size: NA; cdr3_nt: TGTGCCAGCAGCCGACTGTCGGGCAATCAGCCCCAGCATTTT; cdr3_aa: CASSRLSGNQPQHF
j_call: TRBJ2-5; d_call: TRBD2; v_call: TRBV19; clone_size: NA; cdr3_nt: TGTGCCAGTAGTATGAGGACTAGCAGCCAAGAGACCCAGTACTTC; cdr3_aa: CASSMRTSSQETQYF
j_call: TRBJ2-6; d_call: NA; v_call: TRBV2; clone_size: once; cdr3_nt: TGTGCCAGCAGTGAAGCGCGGGCAGTCTCTGGGGCCAACGTCCTGACTTTC; cdr3_aa: CASSEARAVSGANVLTF
j_call: TRBJ2-3; d_call: NA; v_call: TRBV7-9; clone_size: NA; cdr3_nt: TGTGCCAGCAGCTCCCTAGCGACCGGCACAGATACGCAGTATTTT; cdr3_aa: CASSSLATGTDTQYF
j_call: TRBJ2-1; d_call: NA; v_call: TRBV6-1; clone_size: NA; cdr3_nt: TGTGCCAGCAGTGAAACCAGGGCTTATTACAATGAGCAGTTCTTC; cdr3_aa: CASSETRAYYNEQFF
j_call: TRBJ1-4; d_call: NA; v_call: TRBV15; clone_size: NA; cdr3_nt: TGTGCCACCAGCAGAGATACAGGAGCGAATGAAAAACTGTTTTTT; cdr3_aa: CATSRDTGANEKLFF
j_call: TRBJ2-7; d_call: TRBD2; v_call: TRBV9; clone_size: NA; cdr3_nt: TGTGCCAGCAGCCCTACCGGGACTACAACGTGGGAGCAGTACTTC; cdr3_aa: CASSPTGTTTWEQYF
j_call: TRBJ2-7; d_call: NA; v_call: TRBV13; clone_size: once; cdr3_nt: TGTGCCAGCAGCTTAGGAGGCGCCGGGTCCGAGCAGTACTTC; cdr3_aa: CASSLGGAGSEQYF
j_call: TRBJ2-1; d_call: TRBD2; v_call: TRBV10-3; clone_size: NA; cdr3_nt: TGTGCCATCAGTGATCCCCAGCGGGAGGGGACGGTGAATGAGCAGTTCTTC; cdr3_aa: CAISDPQREGTVNEQFF
j_call: TRBJ1-1; d_call: NA; v_call: TRBV29-1; clone_size: NA; cdr3_nt: TGCAGCGTAGCCTTCGACAGGACACAAGCTTTCTTT; cdr3_aa: CSVAFDRTQAFF
j_call: TRBJ2-1; d_call: NA; v_call: TRBV3-1/TRBV3-2; clone_size: NA; cdr3_nt: TGTGCCAGCAGCCAGCTACTGTCTAGCAATGAGCAGTTCTTC; cdr3_aa: CASSQLLSSNEQFF